The 5 T cell receptor beta chains presented below share a single source sample, sequenced in a study of response to subunit inactivated influenza vaccine. TCRdb recomputed calls from the RT-PCR reads with MiXCR, one row per CDR3 protein. The sample has some 190,000 distinct CDR3 sequences, roughly an eighth seen once; the top ten hold 26%. The sequencing here drew on CD8+ T cells sorted from PBMCs, taken around 5 days after vaccination. These receptors were taken from a man aged 50 to 60 who received an inactivated influenza vaccine.

This clonotype was found many times. The rearrangement joins TRBV28 to TRBJ2-7; possibly TRBD1 for D (5 bases). The CDR3 totals 13 residues. Germline loops: CDR1 MDHEN, CDR2 SYDVKM. Trimming shortened V by 6 bases and J by 6 bases, and 15 bases separated the two germline ends. CDR3 sequence: CASSYYQGTEQYF. The CDR3 coding sequence is TGTGCCAGCAGCTATTATCAGGGTACCGAGCAGTACTTC.

This clonotype has a count of ten or more. This chain links TRBV12-3 or TRBV12-4 with TRBJ1-5, with D maybe TRBD1 (5 bases). The V and J ends lost 2 bases and 2 bases respectively, with 13 bases between them. This CDR3 has 16 residues. DNA of the CDR3: TGTGCCAGCAGTTTATCAGGGTACAGTGGCAATCAGCCCCAGCATTTT. It specifies CASSLSGYSGNQPQHF.

This clonotype was recorded a few times. The chain combines TRBV19 with TRBJ2-7; TRBD1 matches 7 bases. Unmatched junction bases numbered 2, after V lost 4 bases and J lost 2 bases. Germline V lookup: CDR1 LNHDA, CDR2 SQIVND (reference sequence). The CDR3 covers 13 residues. CDR3 sequence (DNA): TGTGCCAGTAGTAAAACAGGGGCCTACGAGCAGTACTTC. This encodes CASSKTGAYEQYF.

This clonotype was recorded many times. V is TRBV4-3 and J is TRBJ2-1, with D tentatively TRBD2 (5 bases). With 1 base removed from V and 6 bases from J, the gap between germline ends came to 25 bases. The CDR3 sequence is 19 residues long. Looked up from germline, CDR1 is LGHNA and CDR2 is YSLEER. The CDR3: CASSQGSVEAALRTNEQFF. The CDR3 DNA follows: TGCGCCAGCAGCCAAGGGTCCGTCGAAGCGGCTCTAAGGACCAATGAGCAGTTCTTC.

This clonotype appeared many times. The chain recombines TRBV4-1 with TRBJ2-7, with 7 bases that match TRBD1. V was clipped by 6 bases and J by 0 bases; unmatched bases: 8. Germline V gene data show CDR1 as MGHRA and CDR2 as YSYEKL. This CDR3 has 15 amino acids. For the CDR3, the DNA is TGCGCCAGCAGGCCCCACCGACAGGGCTCCTACGAGCAGTACTTC. Amino acid sequence: CASRPHRQGSYEQYF.